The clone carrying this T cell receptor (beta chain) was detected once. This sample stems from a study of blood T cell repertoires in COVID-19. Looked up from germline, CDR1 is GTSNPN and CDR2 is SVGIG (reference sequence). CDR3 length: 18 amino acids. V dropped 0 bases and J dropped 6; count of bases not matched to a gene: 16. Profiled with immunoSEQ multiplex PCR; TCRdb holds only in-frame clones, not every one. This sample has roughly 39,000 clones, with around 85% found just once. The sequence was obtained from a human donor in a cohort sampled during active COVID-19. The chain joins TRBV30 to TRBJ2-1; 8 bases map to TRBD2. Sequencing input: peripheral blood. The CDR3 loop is CAWSVPPDAQRGFNEQFF. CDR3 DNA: TGTGCCTGGAGTGTACCTCCCGACGCCCAGCGGGGGTTCAATGAGCAGTTCTTC.